This is a list of T cell receptor beta chains from one sample in a study of blood T cell repertoires in COVID-19. TCRdb keeps only in-frame clones here, not all; method: immunoSEQ multiplex PCR. The data show roughly 150,000 clones, over 75% seen once. The sequencing sample was made of peripheral blood. These receptors were collected from a human donor in a cohort sampled during active COVID-19. The CDR3 runs from the conserved cysteine through the conserved F or W. The order of the fields is clone size, D gene, J gene, CDR3 length, V gene, CDR3 DNA, CDR3 protein. The D gene is left open where the match is weak. Expanded clones are given a class, and other clones once, few, many or no size at all.

clone size: -; D gene: TRBD1; J gene: TRBJ2-7; CDR3 length: 13; V gene: TRBV25-1; CDR3 DNA: TGTGCCAGCGGCGGGGACAGGGATTACGAGCAGTACTTC; CDR3 protein: CASGGDRDYEQYF
clone size: few; D gene: TRBD2; J gene: TRBJ2-2; CDR3 length: 18; V gene: TRBV5-4; CDR3 DNA: TGTGCCAGCAGCTCTGGAGCCGAGGGACTAGCGGGAGGCGGGGAGCTGTTTTTT; CDR3 protein: CASSSGAEGLAGGGELFF
clone size: -; D gene: TRBD1; J gene: TRBJ1-1; CDR3 length: 15; V gene: TRBV28; CDR3 DNA: TGTGCCAGCAGTACCGAGACAGGGGTGAACACTGAAGCTTTCTTT; CDR3 protein: CASSTETGVNTEAFF
clone size: -; D gene: TRBD2; J gene: TRBJ2-1; CDR3 length: 18; V gene: TRBV6-1; CDR3 DNA: TGTGCCAGCAGTGACCCCTCGGCTAGCGGGAGTTTCAACAATGAGCAGTTCTTC; CDR3 protein: CASSDPSASGSFNNEQFF
clone size: -; D gene: -; J gene: TRBJ1-1; CDR3 length: 11; V gene: TRBV5-8; CDR3 DNA: TGTGCCAGCAGCTTGGCCCGCGGAGCTTTCTTT; CDR3 protein: CASSLARGAFF
clone size: -; D gene: TRBD2; J gene: TRBJ2-7; CDR3 length: 16; V gene: TRBV5-1; CDR3 DNA: TGCGCCAGCAGCTTGGTTCTGCGGGGGGATAGCTACGAGCAGTACTTC; CDR3 protein: CASSLVLRGDSYEQYF
clone size: -; D gene: TRBD1; J gene: TRBJ1-2; CDR3 length: 16; V gene: TRBV4-1; CDR3 DNA: TGCGCCAGCAGCCAAGCAGGGCAGGGGGCCTTCTATGGCTACACCTTC; CDR3 protein: CASSQAGQGAFYGYTF
clone size: -; D gene: TRBD2; J gene: TRBJ2-7; CDR3 length: 17; V gene: TRBV3-1/TRBV3-2; CDR3 DNA: TGTGCCAGCAGCCAAGCGCCGAGGACTAGCGTATCCTACGAGCAGTACTTC; CDR3 protein: CASSQAPRTSVSYEQYF
clone size: -; D gene: TRBD1; J gene: TRBJ2-7; CDR3 length: 16; V gene: TRBV30; CDR3 DNA: TGTGCCTGGACCGGGATTAGACAGGGCCCGAATTACGAGCAGTACTTC; CDR3 protein: CAWTGIRQGPNYEQYF
clone size: once; D gene: -; J gene: TRBJ2-7; CDR3 length: 12; V gene: TRBV27; CDR3 DNA: TGTGCCAACTTTGGAGGTCACTACGAGCAGTACTTC; CDR3 protein: CANFGGHYEQYF
clone size: -; D gene: -; J gene: TRBJ2-3; CDR3 length: 14; V gene: TRBV29-1; CDR3 DNA: TGCAGCGTTGGTGCAGCGGGCCGCACAGATACGCAGTATTTT; CDR3 protein: CSVGAAGRTDTQYF
clone size: -; D gene: -; J gene: TRBJ2-4; CDR3 length: 16; V gene: TRBV7-9; CDR3 DNA: TGTGCCAGCAGCTTAGCGCTTGGTCAGGGGGGAAACATTCAGTACTTC; CDR3 protein: CASSLALGQGGNIQYF
clone size: once; D gene: -; J gene: TRBJ1-1; CDR3 length: 14; V gene: TRBV7-9; CDR3 DNA: TGTGCCAGCGGCTTTACAGGGCCCAACACTGAAGCTTTCTTT; CDR3 protein: CASGFTGPNTEAFF
clone size: few; D gene: -; J gene: TRBJ1-1; CDR3 length: 13; V gene: TRBV5-1; CDR3 DNA: TGCGCCAGCAGCTTGCAAGTCGCCGGGGAAGCTTTCTTT; CDR3 protein: CASSLQVAGEAFF
clone size: -; D gene: TRBD1; J gene: TRBJ2-1; CDR3 length: 16; V gene: TRBV5-1; CDR3 DNA: TGCGCCAGCAGCATGGACAGGCAAAGCTCCTACAATGAGCAGTTCTTC; CDR3 protein: CASSMDRQSSYNEQFF
clone size: -; D gene: -; J gene: TRBJ2-7; CDR3 length: 13; V gene: TRBV7-2; CDR3 DNA: TGTGCCAGCAGCTTAGACAGGAGCCACGAGCAGTACTTC; CDR3 protein: CASSLDRSHEQYF
clone size: -; D gene: -; J gene: TRBJ2-7; CDR3 length: 13; V gene: TRBV7-7; CDR3 DNA: TGTGCCAGCAGCGCAGGTGAACTCTACGAGCAGTACTTC; CDR3 protein: CASSAGELYEQYF
clone size: -; D gene: -; J gene: TRBJ2-1; CDR3 length: 12; V gene: TRBV12-3/TRBV12-4; CDR3 DNA: TGTGCCAGCAGTTTGGGCCCCTGGTTGTCAGTCTTC; CDR3 protein: CASSLGPWLSVF
clone size: few; D gene: -; J gene: TRBJ2-1; CDR3 length: 16; V gene: TRBV7-6; CDR3 DNA: TGTGCCAGCAGCTTTACCCAAGCAGGTAGTTACAATGAGCAGTTCTTC; CDR3 protein: CASSFTQAGSYNEQFF
clone size: -; D gene: TRBD1; J gene: TRBJ2-7; CDR3 length: 12; V gene: TRBV6-5; CDR3 DNA: TGTGCCAGTACGCGACAGGGCTACGAGCAGTACTTC; CDR3 protein: CASTRQGYEQYF
clone size: -; D gene: TRBD2; J gene: TRBJ2-1; CDR3 length: 14; V gene: TRBV19; CDR3 DNA: TGTGCCAGTAGTAAGGGACTAGGGGGGAATGAGCAGTTCTTC; CDR3 protein: CASSKGLGGNEQFF
clone size: -; D gene: -; J gene: TRBJ1-3; CDR3 length: 12; V gene: TRBV11-2; CDR3 DNA: TGTGCCAGCAGACCTCAGGCGAACACCATATATTTT; CDR3 protein: CASRPQANTIYF
clone size: many; D gene: TRBD2; J gene: TRBJ2-2; CDR3 length: 13; V gene: TRBV2; CDR3 DNA: TGTGCCAGTAGCGGGGGGAACACCGGGGAGCTGTTTTTT; CDR3 protein: CASSGGNTGELFF
clone size: -; D gene: -; J gene: TRBJ2-3; CDR3 length: 14; V gene: TRBV7-2; CDR3 DNA: TGTGCCAGCAGCTTAGTCTCGGGGTCAGATACGCAGTATTTT; CDR3 protein: CASSLVSGSDTQYF
clone size: -; D gene: TRBD2; J gene: TRBJ2-7; CDR3 length: 16; V gene: TRBV5-4; CDR3 DNA: TGTGCCAGCAGCTCAGCGGGAGGAACCCGCTCCTACGAGCAGTACTTC; CDR3 protein: CASSSAGGTRSYEQYF
clone size: -; D gene: -; J gene: TRBJ1-1; CDR3 length: 15; V gene: TRBV3-1/TRBV3-2; CDR3 DNA: TGTGCCAGCAGCCAGGGAGTAAGAGGGCCGACGGAAGCTTTCTTT; CDR3 protein: CASSQGVRGPTEAFF
clone size: -; D gene: -; J gene: TRBJ2-3; CDR3 length: 16; V gene: TRBV11-1; CDR3 DNA: TGTGCCAGCAGGTCGTACGAGGGAGGAAGCACAGATACGCAGTATTTT; CDR3 protein: CASRSYEGGSTDTQYF
clone size: -; D gene: -; J gene: TRBJ2-3; CDR3 length: 16; V gene: TRBV5-5; CDR3 DNA: TGTGCCAGCAGCTTTAGCACAGGGACGGGCACAGATACGCAGTATTTT; CDR3 protein: CASSFSTGTGTDTQYF
clone size: -; D gene: TRBD1; J gene: TRBJ2-1; CDR3 length: 15; V gene: TRBV6-2/TRBV6-3; CDR3 DNA: TGTGCCAGCAGTCATGGGACAGGGGGCTACAATGAGCAGTTCTTC; CDR3 protein: CASSHGTGGYNEQFF
clone size: -; D gene: TRBD2; J gene: TRBJ2-3; CDR3 length: 17; V gene: TRBV4-3; CDR3 DNA: TGCGCCAGCAGCCAAGCCCCGGGGAGCGGGAGAACAGATACGCAGTATTTT; CDR3 protein: CASSQAPGSGRTDTQYF
clone size: -; D gene: TRBD2; J gene: TRBJ2-1; CDR3 length: 15; V gene: TRBV11-3; CDR3 DNA: TGTGCCAGCAGCTTCAGAGGAGCGGGGGGCCATGAGCAGTTCTTC; CDR3 protein: CASSFRGAGGHEQFF
clone size: -; D gene: -; J gene: TRBJ1-5; CDR3 length: 12; V gene: TRBV6-5; CDR3 DNA: TGTGCCAGCCCGCCAGTGCAATCAGCCCAGCATTTT; CDR3 protein: CASPPVQSAQHF
clone size: -; D gene: -; J gene: TRBJ2-7; CDR3 length: 19; V gene: TRBV12-1; CDR3 DNA: TGTGCCAGCAGCTCCCCCAACCTCCCTTCGGCCGGGACTAGCTACGAGCAGTACTTC; CDR3 protein: CASSSPNLPSAGTSYEQYF
clone size: once; D gene: TRBD1; J gene: TRBJ1-3; CDR3 length: 15; V gene: TRBV3-1/TRBV3-2; CDR3 DNA: TGTGCCAGCAGCCTCGTCGACAGGGATGGAAACACCATATATTTT; CDR3 protein: CASSLVDRDGNTIYF
clone size: -; D gene: TRBD1; J gene: TRBJ1-1; CDR3 length: 14; V gene: TRBV30; CDR3 DNA: TGTGCCTGGAGGGCCGGGGACAGGGAGACTGAAGCTTTCTTT; CDR3 protein: CAWRAGDRETEAFF
clone size: once; D gene: -; J gene: TRBJ1-5; CDR3 length: 14; V gene: TRBV28; CDR3 DNA: TGTGCCAGCAGAGAAGGACATGCCAATCAGCCCCAGCATTTT; CDR3 protein: CASREGHANQPQHF
clone size: -; D gene: TRBD1; J gene: TRBJ2-7; CDR3 length: 14; V gene: TRBV28; CDR3 DNA: TGTGCCAGCAGACCGGGACAGTGGGCCTACGAGCAGTACTTC; CDR3 protein: CASRPGQWAYEQYF
clone size: -; D gene: TRBD2; J gene: TRBJ2-6; CDR3 length: 18; V gene: TRBV14; CDR3 DNA: TGTGCCAGCAGCCAAGACGGGCGGGGGGTCTTTGGGGCCAACGTCCTGACTTTC; CDR3 protein: CASSQDGRGVFGANVLTF
clone size: few; D gene: -; J gene: TRBJ1-2; CDR3 length: 12; V gene: TRBV30; CDR3 DNA: TGTGCCGGAGATACAGGGCTCTATGGCTACACCTTC; CDR3 protein: CAGDTGLYGYTF
clone size: -; D gene: TRBD1; J gene: TRBJ1-2; CDR3 length: 15; V gene: TRBV5-4; CDR3 DNA: TGTGCCAGCAGCTTGAAAGCAGGGGGACCCTATGGCTACACCTTC; CDR3 protein: CASSLKAGGPYGYTF
clone size: -; D gene: -; J gene: TRBJ1-1; CDR3 length: 13; V gene: TRBV27; CDR3 DNA: TGTGCCAGCAGTTTAAGGTGGGGGGTTGAAGCTTTCTTT; CDR3 protein: CASSLRWGVEAFF
clone size: -; D gene: -; J gene: TRBJ2-7; CDR3 length: 12; V gene: TRBV20-1; CDR3 DNA: TGCAGTGCTAGTCCCATTCGGAGCGAGCAGTACTTC; CDR3 protein: CSASPIRSEQYF
clone size: -; D gene: -; J gene: TRBJ1-6; CDR3 length: 14; V gene: TRBV14; CDR3 DNA: TGTGCCAGCAGCCACGGGGGACCTAATTCACCCCTCCACTTT; CDR3 protein: CASSHGGPNSPLHF
clone size: -; D gene: -; J gene: TRBJ2-1; CDR3 length: 13; V gene: TRBV10-2; CDR3 DNA: TGCGCCAGCAATGGCGAGCCGGGAAATGAGCAGTTCTTC; CDR3 protein: CASNGEPGNEQFF
clone size: -; D gene: -; J gene: TRBJ1-5; CDR3 length: 14; V gene: TRBV7-8; CDR3 DNA: TGTGCCAGCAGCTTAGGGAGGGGGGGCCAGCCCCAGCATTTT; CDR3 protein: CASSLGRGGQPQHF
clone size: -; D gene: -; J gene: TRBJ1-6; CDR3 length: 16; V gene: TRBV30; CDR3 DNA: TGTGCCTGGAAAACCTGGGGGGGAGCCTATAATTCACCCCTCCACTTT; CDR3 protein: CAWKTWGGAYNSPLHF
clone size: -; D gene: TRBD2; J gene: TRBJ2-7; CDR3 length: 14; V gene: TRBV20-1; CDR3 DNA: TGCAGTGCTAGTCGGACTAGCGGGAGGACCGAGCAGTACTTC; CDR3 protein: CSASRTSGRTEQYF
clone size: -; D gene: -; J gene: TRBJ2-4; CDR3 length: 15; V gene: TRBV27; CDR3 DNA: TGTGCCAGCAGCAACAGGGGAGGAGCCAAAAACATTCAGTACTTC; CDR3 protein: CASSNRGGAKNIQYF